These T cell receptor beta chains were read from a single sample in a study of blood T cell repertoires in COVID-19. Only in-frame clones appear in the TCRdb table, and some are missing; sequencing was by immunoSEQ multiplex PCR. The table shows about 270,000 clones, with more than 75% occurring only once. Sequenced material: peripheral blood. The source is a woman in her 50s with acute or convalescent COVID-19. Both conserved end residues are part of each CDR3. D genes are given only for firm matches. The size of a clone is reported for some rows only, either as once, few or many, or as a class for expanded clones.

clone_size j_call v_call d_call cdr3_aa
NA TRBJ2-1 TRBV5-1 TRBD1 CASSSWTGGPNEQFF
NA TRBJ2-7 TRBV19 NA CASSIATGSPSYEQYF
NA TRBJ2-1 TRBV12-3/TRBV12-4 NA CATTASVKASFF
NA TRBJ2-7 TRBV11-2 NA CASSLVSTHEQYF
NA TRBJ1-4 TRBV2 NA CASSEAGRTIIANEKLFF
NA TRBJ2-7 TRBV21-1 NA CASSFPRGGRYEQYF
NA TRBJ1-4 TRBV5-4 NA CASSLGAEVNEKLFF
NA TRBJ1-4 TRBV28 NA CATHLGGTGEKLFF
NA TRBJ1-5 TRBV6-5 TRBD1 CASSSQGSNQPQHF
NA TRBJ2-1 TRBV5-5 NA CASSLADFPGGIRNEQFF
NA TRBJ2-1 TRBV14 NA CASSQDSERAGLEYNEQFF
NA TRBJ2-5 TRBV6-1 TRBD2 CASSEVRLAGGQETQYF
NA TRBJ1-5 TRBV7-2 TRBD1 CASSLDRGAEQPQHF
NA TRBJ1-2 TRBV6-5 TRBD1 CASRTGPSYGYTF
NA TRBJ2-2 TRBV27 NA CASSLRENTGELFF
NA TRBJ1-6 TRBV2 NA CASSSAGGYNSPLHF
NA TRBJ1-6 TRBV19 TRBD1 CASSWGQDRVDSPLHF
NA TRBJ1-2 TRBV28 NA CASSFGDSYGYTF
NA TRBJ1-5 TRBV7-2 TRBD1 CASSPRTGAQPQHF
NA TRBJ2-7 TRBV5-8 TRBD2 CASSLAGEGYEQYF
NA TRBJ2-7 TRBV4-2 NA CASSQVRNSYEQYF
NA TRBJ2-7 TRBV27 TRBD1 CASSSLTQGQGGYEQYF
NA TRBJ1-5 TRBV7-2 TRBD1 CASSLVGTEVYQPQHF
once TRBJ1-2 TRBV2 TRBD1 CASRQGLAGDYGYTF
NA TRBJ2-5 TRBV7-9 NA CASSLDSGVQETQYF
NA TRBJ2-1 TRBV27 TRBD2 CASRLAGGNEQFF
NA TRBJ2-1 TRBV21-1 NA CASSKELDSNNEQFF
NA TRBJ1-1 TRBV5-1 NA CASSWTEGTEAFF
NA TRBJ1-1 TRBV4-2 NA CASSQAGQMNTEAFF
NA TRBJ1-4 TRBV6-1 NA CASSERLAPSGEKLFF
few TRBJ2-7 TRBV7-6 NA CASSETTDTTYEQYF
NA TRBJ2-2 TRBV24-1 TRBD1 CATSDPRTGGITGELFF
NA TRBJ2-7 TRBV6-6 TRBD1 CASSSGTGTYEQYF
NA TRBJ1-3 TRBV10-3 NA CAISGSGGTGNTIYF
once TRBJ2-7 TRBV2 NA CASRAGTTSYEQYF
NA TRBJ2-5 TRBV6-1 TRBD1 CASSEDRGGETQYF
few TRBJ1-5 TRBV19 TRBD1 CASSSWDRYYSNQPQHF
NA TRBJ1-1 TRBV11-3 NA CASSLREGNTEAFF
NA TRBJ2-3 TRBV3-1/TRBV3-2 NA CASSLRGDTQYF
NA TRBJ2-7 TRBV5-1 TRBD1 CASSPGTGGFEQYF
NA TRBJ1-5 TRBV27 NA CASSWGRGRNKLFHQPQHF
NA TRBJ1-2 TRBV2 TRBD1 CASSYGTGILGYTF
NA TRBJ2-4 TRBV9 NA CASTVGGGSKNIQYF
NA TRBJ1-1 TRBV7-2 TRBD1 CASSLNRGTEAFF
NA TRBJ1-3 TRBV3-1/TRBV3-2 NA CASSQGRSSGNTIYF